This TCR beta chain derives from a study of shared clonotypes between healthy human individuals (dated by TCRdb to 2018 to 2021). About the study as a whole: The cohort comprised a couple of women and three men aged 18 to 49 years. Between about 0.94 and 10 billion PBMCs per donor were obtained by leukapheresis. For each donor, CD4 naive and CD4 memory were each given three plates, CD8 naive was given two plates, and CD8 memory was given one plate. Blood TCR repertoires of roughly 5 healthy adults were deeply sequenced to estimate repertoire size and the extent of clonotype sharing between individuals. Different laboratories and diverse techniques were used to prepare libraries and sequence TCR repertoires, to increase sequencing depth and limit assay-specific biases. Study-wide conclusions, independent of this receptor: When a handful of donors were compared, the shared fraction of clonotypes was about 5% for naive CD4, less than 4% for naive CD8, about 2.5% for memory CD4, and less than 0.45% for memory CD8. Based on pairwise subsampling, the degree of clonotype sharing among donors was expected to be affected by sequencing depth. Rarefaction of sorted-subset datasets indicated incomplete sequencing despite the large sequencing depth. The genetic and exposure-history diversity represented was limited by the small number of donors. Clonotypes shared by all four sorted-subset donors showed higher generation probabilities than non-shared clonotypes. Naive subsets generally had larger estimated clonotype richness than memory subsets did. Only blood was sampled, and tissue TCR repertoires likely differ from those in blood.

Using the deep immunoSEQ assay, multiplex PCR amplified TCR CDR3 regions from genomic DNA. Extracted genomic DNA from each cell subset was spread evenly across all wells of several immunoSEQ 96-well plates, with each plate serving as a replicate. Each replicate PCR for sorted subsets received about 200 ng genomic DNA, equal to roughly 29,000 T cell genomes. Purified libraries were measured with a Qubit 3.0 fluorometer, size-checked on a Bioanalyzer 2100, and measured again with the KAPA Library Quantification kit. Every immunoSEQ 96-well plate was sequenced on a dedicated single-read 150-cycle Illumina NextSeq 550 flow cell. As for the authors' bioinformatics: Because the immunoSEQ output held only junctional sequences and lacked quality scores, the filtering could not match the filtering applied to full-length reads. Sequences were annotated with PyIR, a Python wrapper for IgBLAST v1.9, and V/J genes and CDR3 were assigned using IMGT germline references. Reads were removed for weak V/J assignments (E-value above 1e-6), missing CDR3, stop codons, out-of-frame junctions, or ambiguous translated residues. V3J clonotypes were defined by identical inferred V gene, J gene, and CDR3 amino acid sequence. Percentage overlap between repertoires was computed as shared unique clonotypes divided by the size of the smaller repertoire. Three approaches were used to assess repertoire richness: RTK rarefaction, the Chao1 estimator, and Recon v2.1 estimates of unobserved clonotypes. OLGA was used to compute generation probabilities for all TCRbeta clonotypes that the gDNA method yielded from a handful of donors. This is the immuneACCESS table as TCRdb keeps it, with only in-frame sequences that have V and J called. A part of the clones is gone; compared with another copy, unresolved V genes explain less than half, and the rest is unexplained. V, J and clone size derive from that table, while D and trimming were established from the DNA sequence. This sample is represented by 2 million to 2.5 million clones; less than 95% of them were singletons. Clones ranked in the top ten supply around 0.4% of the sample.

Concerning this clone: Its antigen is still unknown. The record has no base qualities; no much larger clone is one base away.

The donors were healthy, HIV-negative adults who had no recently reported acute infections or vaccinations. Every donor was a Caucasian adult residing in Nashville, Tennessee, USA. Magnetic negative selection was used to enrich CD4+ T cells, after which naive cells were positively selected on CD45RA and the negative fraction became the memory subset. Blood was collected by leukapheresis, and PBMCs were isolated by Ficoll-Histopaque density gradient centrifugation and then cryopreserved in liquid nitrogen vapor phase. Purity and quantity of every magnetically sorted T cell population were checked by analytical flow cytometry. Each sorted fraction had its genomic DNA isolated and then quantified by UV absorbance on a Nanodrop 2000c. CDR1 and CDR2, looked up from the germline V gene, are MDHEN and SYDVKM. V is cut by 3 bases and J by 4 bases, and the space between the germline ends is 12 bases. The CDR3 measures 14 amino acids from cysteine to phenylalanine. CDR3 DNA is the only sequence kept; it has 42 bases, read in frame from the first base.

Sequencing input: naive CD4+ T cells from PBMCs. The intended sense of this specimen's cell subset or site label: CD45RA+ positively selected. The receptor was isolated from a man between 18 and 29 years old in good health. Some clones in this sample may be carry-over from other donors' samples. The chain uses TRBV28 and TRBJ1-1; the best D guess is TRBD1, with 6 bases matching. DNA sequence: TGTGCCAGCAGTTTGCAGGGGCGTAGCACTGAAGCTTTCTTT. Translated, it reads CASSLQGRSTEAFF. The CDR3 plus the reference TRBV28 and TRBJ1-1 genes for the other parts give the full variable domain: DVKVTQSSRYLVKRTGEKVFLECVQDMDHENMFWYRQDPGLGLRLIYFSYDVKMKEKGDIPEGYSVSREKKERFSLILESASTNQTSMYLCASSLQGRSTEAFFGQGTRLTVV.